Listed below are T cell receptor beta chains from one sample, sequenced in a study of blood T cells in healthy people across ages. Using its own MiXCR run on the 5' RACE reads, TCRdb lists one record per CDR3 protein. The sample contains about 290,000 distinct CDR3 sequences, roughly 26% of which appear only once. Source material: blood. The source of these receptors is a woman aged 70-85 years in good health. CDR3s include the opening cysteine and the closing phenylalanine or tryptophan. D genes are given only for firm matches. The size of a clone is reported for some rows only, either as once, few or many, or as a class for expanded clones.

d_call,v_call,j_call,clone_size,cdr3_nt,cdr3_aa
-,TRBV5-1,TRBJ1-3,-,TGCGCCAGCAGCCCTGGGCCGGGCTCTGGAAACACCATATATTTT,CASSPGPGSGNTIYF
TRBD2,TRBV20-1,TRBJ2-3,-,TGCAGTGCTTCCTTAGCGGGACGGGACGCAGATACGCAGTATTTT,CSASLAGRDADTQYF
-,TRBV11-2,TRBJ1-1,-,TGTGCCAGCAGCTTAAAACAGGGAAGGGGAACTGAAGCTTTCTTT,CASSLKQGRGTEAFF
-,TRBV7-9,TRBJ2-2,few,TGTGCCAGCAGCCCCCCTGGGCTAGCGAACACCGGGGAGCTGTTTTTT,CASSPPGLANTGELFF
-,TRBV29-1,TRBJ2-7,few,TGCAGCGTTGAAGATAGAGGGGTGAACTCCTACGAGCAGTACTTC,CSVEDRGVNSYEQYF
-,TRBV3-1,TRBJ2-6,few,TGTGCCAGCAGCCAAGGGGGACTGTTCTCTGGGGCCAACGTCCTGACTTTC,CASSQGGLFSGANVLTF
-,TRBV5-1,TRBJ2-2,many,TGCGCCAGCAGCGGGGTGAAGAACACCGGGGAGCTGTTTTTT,CASSGVKNTGELFF
-,TRBV7-3,TRBJ2-5,few,TGTGCCAGCAGCCTCCAACGCCCGGGGTATAAACAGTACTTC,CASSLQRPGYKQYF
-,TRBV3-1,TRBJ2-7,-,TGTGCCAGCAGCCAGGGGGGACAGCGAAGCTCCTACGAGCAGTACTTC,CASSQGGQRSSYEQYF
-,TRBV12-3/TRBV12-4,TRBJ1-2,few,TGTGCCAGCAACTCTGCCTCCAGGGGCCAAAATAACTATGGCTACACCTTC,CASNSASRGQNNYGYTF
-,TRBV20-1,TRBJ2-7,once,TGCAGTGCTAGAGAATCCGGACAGCGCTACGAGCAGTACTTC,CSARESGQRYEQYF
-,TRBV6-2/TRBV6-3,TRBJ2-2,few,TGTGCCAGCAAGGAGAGCGGGGAGCTGTTTTTT,CASKESGELFF
-,TRBV18,TRBJ2-1,-,TGTGCCAGCTCCCACCTGGGGCGGCCCCGCTCCTACAATGAGCAGTTCTTC,CASSHLGRPRSYNEQFF
-,TRBV2,TRBJ2-1,-,TGTGCCAGCAGTGTACAGAGCTCCTACAATGAGCAGTTCTTC,CASSVQSSYNEQFF
-,TRBV28,TRBJ2-7,few,TGTGCCAGCAGTTTTGGACTTCCCTCCGAGCAGTACTTC,CASSFGLPSEQYF
TRBD2,TRBV4-3,TRBJ2-3,once,TGCGCCAGCAGCCACATAGCGGGGGGGCGAGATACGCAGTATTTT,CASSHIAGGRDTQYF
TRBD1,TRBV5-1,TRBJ2-5,few,TGCGCCAGCAGCTCAACCGGGACAGGGTCCCCGGAGACCCAGTACTTC,CASSSTGTGSPETQYF
-,TRBV12-3/TRBV12-4,TRBJ2-5,-,TGTGCCAGCAGGTCCCCCGGGGAGACCCAGTACTTC,CASRSPGETQYF
TRBD2,TRBV6-5,TRBJ2-1,few,TGTGCCAGCAGTTATGGACTAGCGGTTGAGCAGTTCTTC,CASSYGLAVEQFF
TRBD2,TRBV4-1,TRBJ2-1,few,TGCGCCAGCAGCCACAGCGGGAATACCTACAATGAGCAGTTCTTC,CASSHSGNTYNEQFF
-,TRBV20-1,TRBJ2-1,-,TGCAGTGCTAGAGATCCCGTAATGCCCAATGAGCAGTTCTTC,CSARDPVMPNEQFF
TRBD2,TRBV29-1,TRBJ2-5,many,TGCAGCGTTGAAACTAGCGGACAGACCCAGTACTTC,CSVETSGQTQYF
-,TRBV20-1,TRBJ2-1,few,TGCAGTGCTAGTGGGGGCTCGTCCCCACACAATGAGCAGTTCTTC,CSASGGSSPHNEQFF
-,TRBV7-2,TRBJ2-6,many,TGTGCCAGCAGCCAATTACGCCGGGACGCCACCTCTGGGGCCAACGTCCTGACTTTC,CASSQLRRDATSGANVLTF
-,TRBV18,TRBJ2-5,-,TGTGCCAGCTCGCCTCGTTCGGCAGGGCAAGAGACCCAGTACTTC,CASSPRSAGQETQYF
TRBD1,TRBV28,TRBJ2-5,-,TGTGCCAGCAACACTATGGATTCGGGACAGGGGGAGACCCAGTACTTC,CASNTMDSGQGETQYF
-,TRBV6-2/TRBV6-3,TRBJ2-7,-,TGTGCTAGCAGGGACGTCGAGCAGTACTTC,CASRDVEQYF